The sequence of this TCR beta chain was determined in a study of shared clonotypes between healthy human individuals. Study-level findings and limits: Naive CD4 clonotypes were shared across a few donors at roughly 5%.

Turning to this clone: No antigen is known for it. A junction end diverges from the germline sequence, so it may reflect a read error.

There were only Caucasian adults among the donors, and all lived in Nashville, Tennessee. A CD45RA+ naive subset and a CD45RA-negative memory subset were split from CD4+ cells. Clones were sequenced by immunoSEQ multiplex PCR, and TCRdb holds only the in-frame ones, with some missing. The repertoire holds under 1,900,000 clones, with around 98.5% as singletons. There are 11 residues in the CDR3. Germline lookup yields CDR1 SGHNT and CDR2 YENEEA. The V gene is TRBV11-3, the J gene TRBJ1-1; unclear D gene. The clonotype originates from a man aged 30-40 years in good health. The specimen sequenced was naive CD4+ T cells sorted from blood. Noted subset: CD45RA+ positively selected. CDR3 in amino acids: CASTLKAEAFF. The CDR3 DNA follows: TGTGCCAGCACCTTAAAGGCCGAAGCTTTCTTT. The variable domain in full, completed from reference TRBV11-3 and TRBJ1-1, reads EAGVVQSPRYKIIEKKQPVAFWCNPISGHNTLYWYLQNLGQGPELLIRYENEEAVDDSQLPKDRFSAERLKGVDSTLKIQPAELGDSAVYLCASTLKAEAFFGQGTRLTVV.